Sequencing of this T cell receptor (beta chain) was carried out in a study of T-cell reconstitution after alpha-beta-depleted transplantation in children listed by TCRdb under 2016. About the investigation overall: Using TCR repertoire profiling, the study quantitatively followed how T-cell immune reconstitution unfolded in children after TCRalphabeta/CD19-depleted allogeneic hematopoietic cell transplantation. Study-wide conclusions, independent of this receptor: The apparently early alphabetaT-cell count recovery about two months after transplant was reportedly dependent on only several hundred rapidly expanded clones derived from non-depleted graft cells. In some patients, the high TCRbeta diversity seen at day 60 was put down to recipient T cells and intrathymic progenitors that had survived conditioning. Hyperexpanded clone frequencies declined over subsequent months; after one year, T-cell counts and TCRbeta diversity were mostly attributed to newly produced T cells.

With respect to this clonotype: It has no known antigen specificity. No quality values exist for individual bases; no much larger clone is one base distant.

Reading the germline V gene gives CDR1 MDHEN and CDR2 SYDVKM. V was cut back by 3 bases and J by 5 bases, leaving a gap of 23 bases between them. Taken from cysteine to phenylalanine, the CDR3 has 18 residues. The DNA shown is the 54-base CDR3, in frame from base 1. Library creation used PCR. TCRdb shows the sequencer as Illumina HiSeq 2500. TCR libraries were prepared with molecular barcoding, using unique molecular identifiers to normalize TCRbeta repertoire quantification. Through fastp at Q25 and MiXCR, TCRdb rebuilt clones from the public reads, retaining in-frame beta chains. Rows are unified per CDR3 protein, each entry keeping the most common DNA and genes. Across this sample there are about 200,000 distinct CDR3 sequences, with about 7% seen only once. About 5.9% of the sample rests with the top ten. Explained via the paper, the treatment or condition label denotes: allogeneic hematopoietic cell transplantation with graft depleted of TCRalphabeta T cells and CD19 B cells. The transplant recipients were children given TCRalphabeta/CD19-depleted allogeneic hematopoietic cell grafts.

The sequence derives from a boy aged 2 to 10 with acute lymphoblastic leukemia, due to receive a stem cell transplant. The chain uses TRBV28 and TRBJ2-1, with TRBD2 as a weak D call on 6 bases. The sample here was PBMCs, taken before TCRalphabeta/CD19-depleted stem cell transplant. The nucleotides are TGTGCCAGCAGTTTCTTCTGGGTCTATGATAGCGGAAACAATGAGCAGTTCTTC. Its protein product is CASSFFWVYDSGNNEQFF.